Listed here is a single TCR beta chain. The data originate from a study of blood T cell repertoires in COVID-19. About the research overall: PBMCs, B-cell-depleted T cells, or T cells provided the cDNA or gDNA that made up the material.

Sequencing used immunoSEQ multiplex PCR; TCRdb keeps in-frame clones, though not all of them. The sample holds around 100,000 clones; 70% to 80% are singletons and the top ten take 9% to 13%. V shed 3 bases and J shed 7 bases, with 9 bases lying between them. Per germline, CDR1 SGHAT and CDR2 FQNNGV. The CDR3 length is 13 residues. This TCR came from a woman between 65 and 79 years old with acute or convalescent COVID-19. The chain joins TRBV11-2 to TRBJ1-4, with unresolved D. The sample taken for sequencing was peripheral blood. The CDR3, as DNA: TGTGCCAGCAGCTTCCCGGGGTCTGAAAAACTGTTTTTT. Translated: CASSFPGSEKLFF. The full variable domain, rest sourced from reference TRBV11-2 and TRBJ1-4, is EAGVAQSPRYKIIEKRQSVAFWCNPISGHATLYWYQQILGQGPKLLIQFQNNGVVDDSQLPKDRFSAERLKGVDSTLKIQPAKLEDSAVYLCASSFPGSEKLFFGSGTQLSVL.